Each of the 12 T cell receptor beta chains below was sequenced from the same sample in a study of blood T cell repertoires in COVID-19. Method: immunoSEQ multiplex PCR; TCRdb's copy keeps in-frame clones and lacks some. The sample lists under 55,000 clones, approximately 81% seen once, with roughly 3% in the top ten. Material for sequencing was peripheral blood. The receptors were gathered from a man in his forties or fifties with acute or convalescent COVID-19.

The V and J genes are TRBV3-1 (or the pseudogene TRBV3-2) and TRBJ1-3, with D unresolved. The CDR3 consists of 14 residues. V was clipped by 1 base and J by 3 bases, with 7 bases between them. Germline CDR1 and CDR2: LGHDT and YNNKEL (reference sequence). CDR3 region: CASSQAGFGNTIYF. CDR3 bases: TGTGCCAGCAGCCAAGCAGGATTTGGAAACACCATATATTTT.

This rearrangement joins TRBV2 to TRBJ2-7, with TRBD2 matching over 8 bases. CDR1 and CDR2 from the germline V gene are SNHLY and FYNNEI. V lost 6 bases and J lost 3; bases outside the gene matches: 10. This CDR3 spans 15 amino acids. The CDR3 DNA reads TGTGCCAGCAGGGAACAAGCGGGGGTGTTCTACGAGCAGTACTTC. Residues: CASREQAGVFYEQYF.

The chain couples TRBV29-1 to TRBJ1-2, with a possible D match to TRBD1 (6 bases). The CDR3 has 15 amino acids. V was cut by 6 bases and J by 8 bases, with 25 bases left in between. CDR1 is SQVTM and CDR2 is ANQGSEA in the germline V gene. CDR3 sequence reads: CSVSGSGGASFGYTF. CDR3 bases: TGCAGCGTGTCAGGTAGTGGGGGCGCCTCGTTCGGCTACACCTTC.

This clone was observed a few times. The gene calls are TRBV2 and TRBJ1-6; 9 bases match TRBD1. The V and J ends lost 6 bases and 15 bases, in that order; junction bases with no gene match: 18. This CDR3 has 16 amino acids. The germline CDR1 and CDR2 sequences are SNHLY and FYNNEI. CDR3 amino acids: CASRQPGQGRSRVLHF. The CDR3 nucleotides are TGTGCCAGCAGGCAACCGGGACAGGGACGTAGTCGGGTCCTCCACTTT.

The chain employs TRBV11-3 and TRBJ2-5, with 8 positions matching TRBD1. CDR1 is SGHNT and CDR2 is YENEEA in the germline V gene. The CDR3 totals 15 residues. Trimming removed 1 base from V and 1 base from J; junction bases left unmatched: 2. The CDR3 is CASSLGTGTQETQYF. In DNA, the CDR3 is TGTGCCAGCAGCTTAGGGACAGGGACCCAAGAGACCCAGTACTTC. Looking up the rest from reference TRBV11-3 and TRBJ2-5 gives the full variable domain: EAGVVQSPRYKIIEKKQPVAFWCNPISGHNTLYWYLQNLGQGPELLIRYENEEAVDDSQLPKDRFSAERLKGVDSTLKIQPAELGDSAVYLCASSLGTGTQETQYFGPGTRLLVL.

The gene calls are TRBV18 and TRBJ2-2; 9 bases match TRBD2. Per the germline V gene, CDR1 is KGHSH and CDR2 is LQKENI. This CDR3 has 18 amino acids. After removal of 3 bases from V and 4 bases from J, the junction contained 12 bases not matched to a gene. CDR3 in DNA: TGTGCCAGCTCACCCCCATCGGGGGGAGCGGGAGGCACCGGGGAGCTGTTTTTT. Protein product: CASSPPSGGAGGTGELFF. Full variable domain (missing parts from reference TRBV18 and TRBJ2-2): NAGVMQNPRHLVRRRGQEARLRCSPMKGHSHVYWYRQLPEEGLKFMVYLQKENIIDESGMPKERFSAEFPKEGPSILRIQQVVRGDSAAYFCASSPPSGGAGGTGELFFGEGSRLTVL.

In this sample, this clone turned up a few times. The chain recombines TRBV14 with TRBJ2-1; D is perhaps TRBD2 (6 bases). Trimming took 3 bases from V and 8 from J, leaving 14 bases between them. The CDR3 length is 14 residues. Germline V gene data show CDR1 as SGHDN and CDR2 as FVKESK. DNA for the CDR3: TGTGCCAGCAGCCAGGGAGGCGTATCCGATGAGCAGTTCTTC. Translation: CASSQGGVSDEQFF.

V gene TRBV27 combines with J gene TRBJ2-5; D is ambiguous. CDR3 size: 11 residues. CDR1 and CDR2 (germline): MNHEY, SMNVEV (reference sequence). V shed 9 bases and J shed 5 bases, with 10 bases lying between them. The CDR3 nucleotides read TGTGCCAGTCAGTTTTGGGAGACCCAGTACTTC. The encoded protein is CASQFWETQYF.

The V and J genes are TRBV5-6 and TRBJ2-7; weak D call: TRBD2 (6 bases). Trimming shortened V by 6 bases and J by 5 bases, and 24 bases separated the two germline ends. CDR3 length equals 16 residues. Germline V gene lookup returns CDR1 SGHDT and CDR2 YYEEEE. CDR3 amino acids: CASTFGWGREVDEQYF. The CDR3 DNA follows: TGTGCCAGCACATTCGGCTGGGGCAGGGAGGTCGACGAGCAGTACTTC.

The table lists this clone with a count of one. In the same sample, other DNA sequences code for this CDR3. The gene calls are TRBV30 and TRBJ1-2, with D possibly matching TRBD1 (6 bases). Germline V lookup: CDR1 GTSNPN, CDR2 SVGIG (reference sequence). V was clipped by 2 bases and J by 6 bases, with 7 bases between them. The CDR3 is 11 residues long. The CDR3 nucleotides read TGTGCCTGGAGTACAGGGAATGGCTACACCTTC. Translation: CAWSTGNGYTF.

The CDR3 DNA reads as TGTGCCAGCATGGGGACTAGCGGGGGGTACAATGAGCAGTTCTTC. Translating it yields CASMGTSGGYNEQFF. The chain recombines TRBV2 with TRBJ2-1, with TRBD2 matching over 15 bases. This CDR3 region has 15 residues. Unmatched junction bases numbered 2, after V lost 7 bases and J lost 4 bases. Germline V gene sequence: CDR1 SNHLY, CDR2 FYNNEI. Full variable domain (remainder filled in from reference TRBV2 and TRBJ2-1): EPEVTQTPSHQVTQMGQEVILRCVPISNHLYFYWYRQILGQKVEFLVSFYNNEISEKSEIFDDQFSVERPDGSNFTLKIRSTKLEDSAMYFCASMGTSGGYNEQFFGPGTRLTVL.

The V and J genes are TRBV24-1 and TRBJ2-2; 11 bases agree with TRBD2. This CDR3 is 16 amino acids long. Germline CDR1 and CDR2: KGHDR and SFDVKD. V shed 0 bases and J 6 bases; nucleotides not matched to a gene: 2. CDR3 sequence reads: CATSDLVLAGAGELFF. The CDR3 nucleotides read TGTGCCACCAGTGATTTGGTACTAGCGGGGGCCGGGGAGCTGTTTTTT.